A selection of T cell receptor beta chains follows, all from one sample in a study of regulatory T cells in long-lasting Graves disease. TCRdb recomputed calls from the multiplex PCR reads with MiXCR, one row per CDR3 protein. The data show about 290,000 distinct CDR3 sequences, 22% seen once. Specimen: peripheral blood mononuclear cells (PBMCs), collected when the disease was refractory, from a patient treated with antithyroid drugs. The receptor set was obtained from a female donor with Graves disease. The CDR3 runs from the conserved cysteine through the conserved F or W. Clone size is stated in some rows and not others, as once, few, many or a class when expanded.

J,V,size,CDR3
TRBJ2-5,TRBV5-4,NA,CASSLVTSGEQETQYF
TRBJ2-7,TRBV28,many,CASSLSRTQDEQYF
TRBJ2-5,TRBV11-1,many,CASSFSGFQETQYF
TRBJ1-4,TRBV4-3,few,CASSPGLSGTVGEKLFF
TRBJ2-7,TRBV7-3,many,CASSSTRLAGYEQYF
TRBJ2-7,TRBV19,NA,CASSIAGGGEQYF
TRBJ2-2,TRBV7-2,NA,CASSLATGTGELFF
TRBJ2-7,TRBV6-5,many,CASSYSRSRGERSYEQYF
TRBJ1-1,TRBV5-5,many,CASSLVVRMNTEAFF
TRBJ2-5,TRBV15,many,CATSRVGETQYF
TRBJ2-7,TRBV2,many,CASSAGEWYEQYF
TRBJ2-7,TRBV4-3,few,CASSQEWTVAYEQYF
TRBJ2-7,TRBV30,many,CAWTPGDEQYF
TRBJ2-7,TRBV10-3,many,CAISEGQGSYEQYF
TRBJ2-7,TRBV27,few,CASSPKTGAPYEQYF
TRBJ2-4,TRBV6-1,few,CASSNGQGDYGWGNIQYF
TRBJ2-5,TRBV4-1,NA,CASSQIFQETQYF
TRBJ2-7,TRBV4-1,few,CASSQDRGRDEQYF
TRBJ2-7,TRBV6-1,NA,CASSTRIGEQYF
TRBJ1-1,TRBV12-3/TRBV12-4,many,CASRTGQGNTEAFF
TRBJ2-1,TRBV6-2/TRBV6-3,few,CASSYSRRRDRGYNEQFF
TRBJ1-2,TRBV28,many,CASSLPPSFTGYYGYTF
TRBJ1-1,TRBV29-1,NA,CSVEATVNTEAFF
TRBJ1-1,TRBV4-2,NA,CASSQGQVGNTEAFF
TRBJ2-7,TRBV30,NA,CAWSPTAHYEQYF
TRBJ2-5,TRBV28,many,CAITDQETQYF
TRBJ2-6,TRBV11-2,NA,CASSTGTVGANVLTF
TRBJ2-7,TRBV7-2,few,CASTLAGGVYEQYF
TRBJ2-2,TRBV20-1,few,CSARSLGDSTGELFF
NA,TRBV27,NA,CASSTTRLAGVDEQFF
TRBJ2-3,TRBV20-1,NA,CSAPGQTDWFTDTQYF
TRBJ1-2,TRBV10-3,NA,CAISTDRGQGGYTF
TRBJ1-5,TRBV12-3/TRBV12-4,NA,CASSLPPYPYSNQPQHF
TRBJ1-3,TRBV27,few,CASSALDSGNTIYF
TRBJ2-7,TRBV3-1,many,CASSQVGISYEQYF
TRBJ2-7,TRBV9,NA,CASSVAELAGVWEQYF
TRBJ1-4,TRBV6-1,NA,CASSETGTNEKLFF
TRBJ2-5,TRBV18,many,CASSNREEETQYF
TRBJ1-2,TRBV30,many,CAWIRPPGQGYGYTF
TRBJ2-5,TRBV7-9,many,CASSLIGTEETQYF